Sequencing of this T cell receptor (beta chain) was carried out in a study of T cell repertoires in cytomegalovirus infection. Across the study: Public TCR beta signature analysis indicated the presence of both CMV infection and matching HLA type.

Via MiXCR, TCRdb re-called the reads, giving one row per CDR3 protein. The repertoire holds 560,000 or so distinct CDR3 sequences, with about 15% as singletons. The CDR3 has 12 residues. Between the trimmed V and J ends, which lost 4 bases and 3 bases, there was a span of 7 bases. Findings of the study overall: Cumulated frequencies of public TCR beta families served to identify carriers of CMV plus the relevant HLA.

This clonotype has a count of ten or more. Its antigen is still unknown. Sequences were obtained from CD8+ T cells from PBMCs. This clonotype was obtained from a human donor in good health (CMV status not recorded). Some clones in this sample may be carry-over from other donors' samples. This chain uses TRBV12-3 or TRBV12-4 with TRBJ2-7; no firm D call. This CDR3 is CASSSMNYEQYF. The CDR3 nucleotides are TGTGCCAGCAGTTCGATGAACTACGAGCAGTACTTC.